The rows below give T cell receptor beta chains drawn from one sample of a study of regulatory T cells in long-lasting Graves disease. TCRdb analysed the multiplex PCR reads with MiXCR anew, one entry per CDR3 protein. This table has about 420,000 distinct CDR3 sequences, less than 25% appearing once. The specimen was peripheral blood mononuclear cells (PBMCs), collected when the disease was refractory, from a patient treated with antithyroid drugs. Every receptor here comes from a female donor with Graves disease. Both conserved end residues are part of each CDR3. D genes are given only for firm matches. Expanded clones are given a class, and other clones once, few, many or no size at all.

size,V,D,J,CDR3,DNA
few,TRBV29-1,TRBD1,TRBJ2-7,CSVQAGTATYEQYF,TGCAGCGTGCAGGCCGGGACAGCAACCTACGAGCAGTACTTC
NA,TRBV5-1,NA,TRBJ2-2,CASTGTSTGELFF,TGCGCCAGCACCGGGACGAGCACCGGGGAGCTGTTTTTT
NA,TRBV9,NA,TRBJ1-1,CASSVGANTEAFF,TGTGCCAGCAGCGTAGGGGCGAACACTGAAGCTTTCTTT
few,TRBV5-6,TRBD1,TRBJ2-7,CASSLGQGVQYF,TGTGCCAGCAGCTTGGGACAGGGCGTGCAGTACTTC
NA,TRBV15,NA,TRBJ1-6,CATSTGQLRANSPLHF,TGTGCCACCAGCACAGGACAGCTCCGGGCTAATTCACCCCTCCACTTT
NA,TRBV6-2/TRBV6-3,NA,TRBJ1-1,CASSFDTTDRGTEAFF,TGTGCCAGCAGTTTCGATACCACCGACCGGGGCACTGAAGCTTTCTTT
NA,TRBV5-1,NA,TRBJ2-2,CASRESGGELFF,TGCGCCAGCAGGGAGTCTGGCGGGGAGCTGTTTTTT
once,TRBV28,NA,TRBJ2-3,CASSLPNWLDTQYF,TGTGCCAGCAGTCTCCCGAATTGGCTAGATACGCAGTATTTT
NA,TRBV7-6,TRBD1,TRBJ2-6,CASSTRGQGESGANVLTF,TGTGCCAGCAGCACCCGCGGACAGGGAGAGTCTGGGGCCAACGTCCTGACTTTC
NA,TRBV2,NA,TRBJ2-5,CASSAPRGVGETQYF,TGTGCCAGCAGCGCCCCCAGGGGGGTAGGGGAGACCCAGTACTTC
NA,TRBV28,NA,TRBJ1-1,CASSFLGQAEAFF,TGTGCCAGCAGTTTTCTTGGGCAGGCTGAAGCTTTCTTT
few,TRBV13,NA,TRBJ1-1,CASSLRTHTEAFF,TGTGCCAGCAGCTTAAGGACCCACACTGAAGCTTTCTTT
NA,TRBV4-1,TRBD1,TRBJ1-5,CASSTPGQGNQPQHF,TGCGCCAGCAGCACTCCGGGACAGGGGAATCAGCCCCAGCATTTT
NA,TRBV7-9,NA,TRBJ1-2,CASSLAIARQPYGYTF,TGTGCCAGCAGCTTAGCTATCGCTCGACAGCCCTATGGCTACACCTTC
few,TRBV2,NA,TRBJ2-5,CASSRSYGVETQYF,TGTGCCAGCAGTCGCTCGTATGGGGTCGAGACCCAGTACTTC
few,TRBV5-5,TRBD1,TRBJ2-7,CASSLAPSGTANYEQYF,TGTGCCAGCAGCTTGGCCCCCTCCGGGACAGCCAACTACGAGCAGTACTTC
few,TRBV19,TRBD2,TRBJ2-2,CASSLLSGTTGELFF,TGTGCCAGTAGTCTACTTAGCGGGACCACCGGGGAGCTGTTTTTT
NA,TRBV27,NA,TRBJ2-6,CASSFRRSGANVLTF,TGTGCCAGCAGTTTTCGCCGCTCTGGGGCCAACGTCCTGACTTTC
NA,TRBV15,NA,TRBJ2-1,CATSSPKAAPYNEQFF,TGTGCCACCAGCAGCCCCAAGGCGGCCCCTTACAATGAGCAGTTCTTC
few,TRBV5-1,NA,TRBJ1-3,CASSLQGDSGNTIYF,TGCGCCAGCAGCTTACAAGGGGACTCTGGAAACACCATATATTTT
NA,TRBV30,TRBD2,TRBJ2-7,CAGTSGRIREQYF,TGTGCCGGGACTAGCGGGAGGATAAGGGAGCAGTACTTC
NA,TRBV12-3/TRBV12-4,TRBD2,TRBJ2-5,CASSPGAGLGETQYF,TGTGCCAGCAGTCCAGGAGCGGGGCTCGGGGAGACCCAGTACTTC
few,TRBV28,NA,TRBJ1-5,CASSLPEQPQHF,TGTGCCAGCAGTTTGCCGGAACAGCCCCAGCATTTT
NA,TRBV12-3/TRBV12-4,NA,TRBJ2-3,CASSSSLASTDTQYF,TGTGCCAGCAGCTCCTCCCTGGCTAGCACAGATACGCAGTATTTT
NA,TRBV2,TRBD2,TRBJ2-7,CASSDLAGGTYEQYF,TGTGCCAGCAGTGACTTAGCGGGAGGGACCTACGAGCAGTACTTC
many,TRBV28,NA,TRBJ1-1,CASSFILGAFDSNTEAFF,TGTGCCAGCAGTTTTATTCTAGGTGCATTTGACTCGAACACTGAAGCTTTCTTT
many,TRBV28,NA,TRBJ1-2,CASARGALGYTF,TGTGCCAGCGCTAGGGGTGCGTTAGGCTACACCTTC
many,TRBV27,TRBD1,TRBJ1-1,CASRDRARLNTEAFF,TGTGCCAGCAGGGACAGGGCACGTTTGAACACTGAAGCTTTCTTT
many,TRBV28,NA,TRBJ1-2,CASTTFSGDYGYTF,TGTGCCAGCACCACGTTCTCGGGGGACTATGGCTACACCTTC
NA,TRBV5-1,TRBD2,TRBJ2-1,CASSLNSGRSSYNEQFF,TGCGCCAGCAGCCTAAACTCCGGGAGGAGCTCCTACAATGAGCAGTTCTTC
few,TRBV4-3,TRBD2,TRBJ2-5,CASSQDASGRWETQYF,TGCGCCAGCAGCCAAGATGCTAGCGGGAGGTGGGAGACCCAGTACTTC
many,TRBV28,TRBD1,TRBJ2-2,CASSRTGTGWAGELFF,TGTGCCAGCAGTCGTACCGGGACAGGGTGGGCCGGGGAGCTGTTTTTT
few,TRBV19,TRBD1,TRBJ1-6,CASRRTGWNSPLHF,TGTGCCAGTAGGCGGACAGGGTGGAATTCACCCCTCCACTTT
NA,TRBV29-1,TRBD1,TRBJ1-2,CSVGQGIGYTF,TGCAGCGTTGGACAGGGGATCGGCTACACCTTC
many,TRBV29-1,NA,TRBJ2-5,CSVRVTGTETQYF,TGCAGCGTCCGGGTTACAGGGACAGAGACCCAGTACTTC
NA,TRBV7-6,NA,TRBJ1-3,CAAGGNTIYF,TGTGCCGCGGGGGGAAACACCATATATTTT
few,TRBV10-3,NA,TRBJ2-5,CAAQGGGSQETQYF,TGTGCCGCCCAGGGGGGGGGCTCCCAAGAGACCCAGTACTTC
NA,TRBV7-2,NA,TRBJ2-5,CASSTHSRLRETQYF,TGTGCCAGCAGCACACATTCGCGATTGCGAGAGACCCAGTACTTC
many,TRBV28,NA,TRBJ1-5,CASSLFRDQPQHF,TGTGCCAGCAGTCTCTTCCGGGATCAGCCCCAGCATTTT
NA,TRBV6-2/TRBV6-3,NA,TRBJ1-1,CASSYGRQNTEAFF,TGTGCCAGCAGTTACGGGCGGCAGAACACTGAAGCTTTCTTT
many,TRBV28,TRBD1,TRBJ1-2,CASSLPLDRAENYGYTF,TGTGCCAGCAGTCTCCCCCTGGACAGGGCAGAGAACTATGGCTACACCTTC
many,TRBV6-2/TRBV6-3,TRBD1,TRBJ1-1,CASTLTGLNTEAFF,TGTGCCAGCACCTTGACAGGGCTGAACACTGAAGCTTTCTTT
NA,TRBV19,TRBD1,TRBJ1-1,CASIPSGTGRTEAFF,TGTGCCAGTATCCCCAGCGGGACAGGGCGCACTGAAGCTTTCTTT
NA,TRBV14,TRBD2,TRBJ2-2,CASSHLAGRHTGELFF,TGTGCCAGCAGCCATCTAGCGGGAAGGCACACCGGGGAGCTGTTTTTT
NA,TRBV27,NA,TRBJ2-2,CASSFFGLAPIPGELFF,TGTGCCAGCAGTTTTTTCGGGCTAGCCCCCATTCCCGGGGAGCTGTTTTTT
NA,TRBV20-1,NA,TRBJ1-5,CSARGWNQPQHF,TGCAGTGCTAGGGGCTGGAATCAGCCCCAGCATTTT
few,TRBV5-6,NA,TRBJ1-1,CASSLGQQANTEAFF,TGTGCCAGCAGCTTAGGACAGCAAGCGAACACTGAAGCTTTCTTT
many,TRBV5-1,NA,TRBJ2-7,CASSLVPESYEQYF,TGCGCCAGCAGCTTGGTCCCAGAGTCCTACGAGCAGTACTTC
NA,TRBV19,TRBD1,TRBJ2-6,CASSGVQGGFSGANVLTF,TGTGCCAGTAGTGGGGTACAGGGGGGATTTTCTGGGGCCAACGTCCTGACTTTC
many,TRBV7-7,TRBD1,TRBJ2-5,CASSDGQAWETQYF,TGTGCTAGCAGCGACGGACAGGCTTGGGAGACCCAGTACTTC
few,TRBV30,NA,TRBJ2-6,CAWKAGRRSGANVLTF,TGTGCCTGGAAGGCGGGTCGACGCTCTGGGGCCAACGTCCTGACTTTC
NA,TRBV4-1,NA,TRBJ2-7,CASSQRAGLGDNEQYF,TGCGCCAGCAGCCAAAGAGCGGGCTTAGGGGACAACGAGCAGTACTTC